The sequence of this TCR beta chain was determined in a study of post-analysis software for immune sequencing data. As for the study in general: Disease courses included relapsing-remitting, secondary progressive and progressive-relapsing multiple sclerosis. Study-level findings and limits: Compared against controls, patients with multiple sclerosis displayed significantly lower normalized Chao1 diversity. Among a few TRBV segments more frequent in patients than controls were TRBV5-6, TRBV5-1 and TRBV20-1.

Presence of unique molecular identifiers characterized the TCR beta cDNA libraries. A single record per CDR3 protein comes from TCRdb applying MiXCR to the PCR reads. The sample lists roughly 800,000 distinct CDR3 sequences; 25% to 30% were seen once. V dropped 7 bases and J dropped 5 bases, with 20 bases sitting between them. CDR3 size: 15 residues. Germline V lookup: CDR1 SNHLY, CDR2 FYNNEI. About this clonotype itself: The antigen is undetermined.

The rearrangement links TRBV2 to TRBJ2-5, with D possibly matching TRBD1 (7 bases). Sequenced sample: blood. The receptor was isolated from a girl between 5 and 17 years old with multiple sclerosis. The CDR3 sequence is CASKGTDRDWETQYF. DNA for the CDR3: TGTGCCAGCAAAGGAACCGACAGGGACTGGGAGACCCAGTACTTC.